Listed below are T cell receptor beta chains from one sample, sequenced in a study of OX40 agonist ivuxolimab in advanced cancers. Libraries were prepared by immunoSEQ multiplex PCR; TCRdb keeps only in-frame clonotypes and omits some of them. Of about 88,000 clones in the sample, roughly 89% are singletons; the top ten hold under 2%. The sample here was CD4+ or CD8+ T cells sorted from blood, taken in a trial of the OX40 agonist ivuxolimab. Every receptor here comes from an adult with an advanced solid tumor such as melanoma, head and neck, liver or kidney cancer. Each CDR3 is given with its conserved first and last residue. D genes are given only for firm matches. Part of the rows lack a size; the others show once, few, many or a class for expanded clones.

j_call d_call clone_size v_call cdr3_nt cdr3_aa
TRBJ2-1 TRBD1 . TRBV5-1 TGCGCCAGCAGCCAGGGACAGGGGGAAAGTGAGCAGTTCTTC CASSQGQGESEQFF
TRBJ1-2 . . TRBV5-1 TGCGCCAGCAGCTTGGGTGATAACTATGGCTACACCTTC CASSLGDNYGYTF
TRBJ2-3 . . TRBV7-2 TGTGCCAGCAGCTTAGTTGACCTCCGGAGGACAGATACGCAGTATTTT CASSLVDLRRTDTQYF
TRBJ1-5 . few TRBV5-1 TGCGCCAGCAGCTTAGCGGGGGCTCTCAATCAGCCCCAGCATTTT CASSLAGALNQPQHF
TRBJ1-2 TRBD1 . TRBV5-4 TGTGCCAGCAGCTTAGATCAGGGGGCAGAGATTAATGGCTACACCTTC CASSLDQGAEINGYTF
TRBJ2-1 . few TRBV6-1 TGTGCCAGCAGTGAATTCCAGGGAGGCACCTACAATGAGCAGTTCTTC CASSEFQGGTYNEQFF
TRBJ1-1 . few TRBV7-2 TGTGCCAGCAGCTTAGCGAGGGTGGCTGAAGCTTTCTTT CASSLARVAEAFF
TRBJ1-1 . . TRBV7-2 TGTGCCAGCAGCGAACAGGGCTACACTGAAGCTTTCTTT CASSEQGYTEAFF
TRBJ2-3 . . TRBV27 TGTGCCAGCATGAGCGCGGGTCGGGGAGATACGCAGTATTTT CASMSAGRGDTQYF
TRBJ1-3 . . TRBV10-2 TGCGCCAGCAGTGAGTCGGGGGACTCTGGAAACACCATATATTTT CASSESGDSGNTIYF
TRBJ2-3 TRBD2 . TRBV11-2 TGTGCCAGCAGCTTCGGGTCCCTAGCGGGGGGCCGGGCAGATACGCAGTATTTT CASSFGSLAGGRADTQYF
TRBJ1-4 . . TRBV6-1 TGTGCCAGCAGTGAAGGTCGAAATGAAAAACTGTTTTTT CASSEGRNEKLFF
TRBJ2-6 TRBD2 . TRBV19 TGTGCCAGTAGTCATACCGGACTAGCCCTCTACTCTGGGGCCAACGTCCTGACTTTC CASSHTGLALYSGANVLTF
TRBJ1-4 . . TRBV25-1 TGTGCCAGCAGTGAGGGTCTCAGGGGTGAAAAACTGTTTTTT CASSEGLRGEKLFF
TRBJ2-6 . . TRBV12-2 TGTGCAAGTCCCCCGGACACGAGACGCTCTGGGGCCAACGTCCTGACTTTC CASPPDTRRSGANVLTF
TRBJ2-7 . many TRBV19 TGTGCCAGTAGCATAGTAGGGGCCTACGAGCAGTACTTC CASSIVGAYEQYF
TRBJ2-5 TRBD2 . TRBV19 TGTGCCAGTAGTTCGGGGGGGGGCCCCGCGGCCCAGTACTTC CASSSGGGPAAQYF
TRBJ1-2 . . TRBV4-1 TGCGCCAGCAGCCATTTACAGGGTAGCGATGGCTACACCTTC CASSHLQGSDGYTF
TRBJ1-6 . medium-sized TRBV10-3 TGTGCCATCAGTGAGCCCCGGGGAGGGGATAATTCACCCCTCCACTTT CAISEPRGGDNSPLHF
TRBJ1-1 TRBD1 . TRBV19 TGTGCCAGTAGTACCCGACAGGGTATGAACACTGAAGCTTTCTTT CASSTRQGMNTEAFF
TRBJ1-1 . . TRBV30 TGTGCCTGGAGTAGAGTTCGGAACACTGAAGCTTTCTTT CAWSRVRNTEAFF
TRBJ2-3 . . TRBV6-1 TGTGCCAGCAGTGATAGGTCTCGGCAGGGTCCAGATACGCAGTATTTT CASSDRSRQGPDTQYF
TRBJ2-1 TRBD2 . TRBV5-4 TGTGCCAGCAGCTTGGCGTTGGGAGCGGGAGTATACAATGAGCAGTTCTTC CASSLALGAGVYNEQFF
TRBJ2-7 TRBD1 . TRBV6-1 TGTGCCAGCAGTGAAGGGGGGACAGGAGGCGAGCAGTACTTC CASSEGGTGGEQYF
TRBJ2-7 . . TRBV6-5 TGTGCCAGCACTCCCCCGGGCGACCACTTCTACGAGCAGTACTTC CASTPPGDHFYEQYF
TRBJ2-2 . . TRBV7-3 TGTGCCAGCAGCCCGACGGGGGACACCGGGGAGCTGTTTTTT CASSPTGDTGELFF
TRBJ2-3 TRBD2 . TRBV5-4 TGTGCCAGCAGCTCGGGGGGACGGACAGATACGCAGTATTTT CASSSGGRTDTQYF
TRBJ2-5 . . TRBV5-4 TGTGCCAGCAGCTTGAAGGGAAGAGTCCACCAAGAGACCCAGTACTTC CASSLKGRVHQETQYF
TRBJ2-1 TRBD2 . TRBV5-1 TGCGCCAGCAGCTCCCTAGCGGGAGGAGGCAATGAGCAGTTCTTC CASSSLAGGGNEQFF
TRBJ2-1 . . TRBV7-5 TGTGTCAGAAGCTTAGAACGGTCCCAACTAGCGGGACCCTACAATGAGCAGTTCTTC CVRSLERSQLAGPYNEQFF
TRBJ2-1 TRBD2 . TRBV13 TGTGCCAGCAGCTTTATGGCTAGCGGGGGGAACTTATACAATGAGCAGTTCTTC CASSFMASGGNLYNEQFF
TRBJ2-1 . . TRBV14 TGTGCCAGCAGCTCGTACAATGAGCAGTTCTTC CASSSYNEQFF
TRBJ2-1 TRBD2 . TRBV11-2 TGTGCCAGCAGCTTAAGCGGGAGTTACAATGAGCAGTTCTTC CASSLSGSYNEQFF
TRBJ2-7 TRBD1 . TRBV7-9 TGTGCCAGCAGCCCCATACAGGGGTTGAGCTACGAGCAGTACTTC CASSPIQGLSYEQYF
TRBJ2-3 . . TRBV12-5 TGTGCTAGTGGCTCTACAGGACTCCCCACAGATACGCAGTATTTT CASGSTGLPTDTQYF
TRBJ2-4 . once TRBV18 TGTGCCAGCTCACCCCGAAGCCCTACAGGGAATGAGAAAAACATTCAGTACTTC CASSPRSPTGNEKNIQYF
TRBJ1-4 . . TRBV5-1 TGCGCCAGCAGCTTGGAAGGGGTGCGGCATGAAAAACTGTTTTTT CASSLEGVRHEKLFF